These T cell receptor beta chains were read from a single sample in a study of blood T cell repertoires in COVID-19. TCRdb's table, derived via immunoSEQ multiplex PCR, lists solely in-frame clones and lacks some. The sample lists roughly 250,000 clones, about 81% seen once, with around 11% in the top ten. Sequencing was carried out using peripheral blood. The receptors shown here come from a woman between 55 and 75 years old with active or convalescent COVID-19. The conserved cysteine and the conserved F or W are not part of the CDR3 here. The D gene is left open where the match is weak. Clone size, where shown, is once, few, many, or a class for clones that have expanded.

d_gene	abundance	j_gene	v_gene	CDR3aa
NA	few	TRBJ1-6	TRBV2	ASTWVRGNSPLH
NA	NA	TRBJ2-5	TRBV5-6	ASGRGQGETQY
TRBD2	NA	TRBJ2-3	TRBV4-3	ASSQVVLAGEDTQY
NA	once	TRBJ1-2	TRBV25-1	ASSEYGRANYGYT
TRBD1	NA	TRBJ1-1	TRBV7-6	ASSLTTGSVSEAF
TRBD1	few	TRBJ1-5	TRBV18	ASSPGTDQPQH
NA	NA	TRBJ1-2	TRBV7-9	ASNLGQVGGYT
TRBD1	NA	TRBJ1-4	TRBV30	AWRSGTGANKLF
NA	NA	TRBJ2-3	TRBV5-1	ASSYETDTQY
NA	NA	TRBJ1-6	TRBV27	ASSFTGDSPLH
NA	NA	TRBJ2-1	TRBV5-1	ASSLNRDNEQF
NA	NA	TRBJ1-4	TRBV6-5	ASSYGGSGNEKLF
TRBD1	NA	TRBJ1-5	TRBV6-5	ASSHRGSNQPQH
NA	NA	TRBJ1-4	TRBV11-2	ASSVPPGGAANEKLF
TRBD1	NA	TRBJ2-1	TRBV7-3	ASSSGTGVYNEQF
TRBD1	few	TRBJ2-2	TRBV5-4	ASSPGTGITGELF
NA	NA	TRBJ1-6	TRBV11-2	ASSLAGGNNSPLH
NA	NA	TRBJ2-3	TRBV4-1	ASSQARGSSTDTQY
TRBD1	NA	TRBJ1-2	TRBV6-5	ASVRGGQGRGYT
NA	few	TRBJ1-5	TRBV30	AWSAGVRNQPQH
NA	NA	TRBJ1-1	TRBV9	ASSVAGKNTEAF
TRBD1	few	TRBJ1-2	TRBV7-2	ASSSETGKGYGYT
NA	NA	TRBJ1-3	TRBV9	ASSENRNRERTTGNTIY
TRBD1	NA	TRBJ2-1	TRBV6-5	ARPGDSYNEQF
TRBD2	NA	TRBJ2-3	TRBV11-2	ASSLSSGGAADTQY
NA	NA	TRBJ1-6	TRBV27	ASSLLNSPLH
TRBD1	NA	TRBJ2-5	TRBV5-4	ASSFPGTGNRNQETQY
NA	NA	TRBJ1-1	TRBV6-2/TRBV6-3	ASSYSAHSQNTEAF
NA	NA	TRBJ2-7	TRBV6-2/TRBV6-3	ASSYEEGTYEQY
NA	NA	TRBJ2-7	TRBV19	ASSPGTRPSSYEQY
TRBD2	NA	TRBJ2-3	TRBV4-1	ASSPQRGDTDTQY
NA	NA	TRBJ1-3	TRBV11-2	ASSLGRGTAGNTIY
NA	NA	TRBJ1-6	TRBV12-3/TRBV12-4	ASSSPRGPLH
TRBD1	NA	TRBJ1-3	TRBV19	ASRKQGDSGNTIY
NA	NA	TRBJ1-4	TRBV14	ASSQLKGGSTNEKLF
NA	NA	TRBJ2-7	TRBV3-1/TRBV3-2	ASSQTRPNYEQY
TRBD1	NA	TRBJ2-3	TRBV28	ASSRDRNTDTQY
TRBD1	NA	TRBJ1-1	TRBV6-5	ASSYILPGQGKAF
TRBD1	NA	TRBJ1-2	TRBV30	AWSAMGTVPNYGYT
NA	NA	TRBJ1-1	TRBV7-9	ASSLRQNTEAF
TRBD1	NA	TRBJ1-2	TRBV7-6	ASSLVLDRGGYGYT
TRBD1	few	TRBJ1-2	TRBV30	AWSSGGESYT
TRBD1	NA	TRBJ2-7	TRBV5-8	ASSFVAGGPYEQY
TRBD1	once	TRBJ2-5	TRBV18	ASSSNRQGTETQY
NA	NA	TRBJ1-6	TRBV19	ASSIAGDSPLH
NA	few	TRBJ1-3	TRBV9	ASSVGAVQENTIY
NA	NA	TRBJ1-3	TRBV5-1	ASSLGGGPSGNTIY
TRBD1	NA	TRBJ2-3	TRBV24-1	ATSENRGYTDTQY
TRBD1	NA	TRBJ1-2	TRBV6-2/TRBV6-3	ASSAFDRVGGYT
NA	once	TRBJ1-5	TRBV19	ASSMVGQRGQPQH
TRBD1	NA	TRBJ1-1	TRBV6-2/TRBV6-3	ASSPRQGLNTEAF
TRBD1	NA	TRBJ2-3	TRBV3-1/TRBV3-2	ASSQGQGAADTQY
TRBD2	NA	TRBJ2-5	TRBV10-3	AIRAGLAEETQY
NA	NA	TRBJ2-3	TRBV7-7	ASSPGRGANRGSTDTQY
TRBD2	NA	TRBJ2-1	TRBV14	ASSQRLAGGYYNEQF
NA	once	TRBJ2-6	TRBV11-3	ASSPGRGVSSGANVLT
NA	NA	TRBJ1-3	TRBV4-3	ASSQTGAGNTIY
NA	NA	TRBJ1-2	TRBV28	AVRTVNYGYT